The following is a T cell receptor beta chain sequence with its context. This record belongs to a study of blood T cell repertoires in COVID-19. The table came from immunoSEQ multiplex PCR; TCRdb's copy has only in-frame clones and leaves some out. The sample lists under 250,000 clones; around 82% were seen once. The V and J ends lost 1 base and 0 bases respectively, with 10 bases between them. The CDR3 is 16 residues long. The V gene's germline CDR1 is SGHTA and CDR2 FQGNSA. This chain uses TRBV7-2 with TRBJ1-3, with D possibly TRBD1 on 5 matching bases. The receptor was derived from a woman aged 45-65 years who had been exposed to COVID-19. The sequenced sample consisted of PBMCs or T cells enriched from blood (not recorded which). In DNA form, the CDR3 reads TGTGCCAGCAGCTTAGTGTCGACAGCCTCTGGAAACACCATATATTTT. Protein: CASSLVSTASGNTIYF.